Each of the 29 T cell receptor beta chains below was sequenced from the same sample in a study of control samples from healthy donors and cancer patients. Measured with immunoSEQ multiplex PCR; TCRdb has only the in-frame clones, and not every one. The repertoire holds about 100,000 clones, with approximately 95% as singletons. The sequencing sample was made of blood. The origin of the receptors is a man between 18 and 29 years old in good health.

V is TRBV29-1 and J is TRBJ1-2, with no clear D. V was cut by 5 bases and J by 0 bases, with 4 bases left in between. CDR1 is SQVTM and CDR2 is ANQGSEA in the germline V gene. This CDR3 region has 11 residues. In DNA form, the CDR3 reads TGCAGCGTTCCGGCTAACTATGGCTACACCTTC. Translation: CSVPANYGYTF. The entire variable domain, with the rest obtained from reference TRBV29-1 and TRBJ1-2, is as follows: SAVISQKPSRDICQRGTSLTIQCQVDSQVTMMFWYRQQPGQSLTLIATANQGSEATYESGFVIDKFPISRPNLTFSTLTVSNMSPEDSSIYLCSVPANYGYTFGSGTRLTVV.

This chain joins TRBV7-9 and TRBJ1-1; no clear D gene. CDR3 length: 15 residues. Trimming took off 1 base at V and 4 bases at J, with 13 bases between the two ends. In germline, CDR1 is SEHNR, CDR2 FQNEAQ (reference sequence). The CDR3 coding sequence is TGTGCCAGCAGCTTAGACCTGGGCTTGGGCACTGAAGCTTTCTTT. Its translation is CASSLDLGLGTEAFF.

This clone is a singleton in its sample. The CDR3 region is CASSLVGRSYGYTF. The CDR3 bases are TGCGCCAGCAGCTTGGTGGGCAGGTCGTATGGCTACACCTTC. The chain couples TRBV5-1 to TRBJ1-2; the D is unclear. V lost 0 bases to trimming and J lost 5 bases, with 11 bases between them. The CDR3 loop spans 14 amino acids. Germline loops: CDR1 SGHRS, CDR2 YFSETQ.

On this clone: The identical CDR3 is also encoded by other nucleotide sequences in the sample. The rearrangement links TRBV5-1 to TRBJ1-1; D is ambiguous. V lost 4 bases and J 1 base, leaving 8 bases between the germline ends. Germline CDR1 is SGHRS and CDR2 is YFSETQ. The CDR3 is made up of 13 amino acids. CDR3 DNA: TGCGCCAGCAGCGTATCACAGAACACTGAAGCTTTCTTT. Translation: CASSVSQNTEAFF.

The genes are TRBV6-5 and TRBJ1-3; D is uncertain. The CDR3 sequence is 14 residues long. Germline CDR1 is MNHEY and CDR2 is SVGAGI. Trimming shortened V by 5 bases and J by 2 bases, and 10 bases separated the two germline ends. Written as DNA, the CDR3 is TGTGCCAGCAGTCCAGGAGAAACTGGAAACACCATATATTTT. As protein: CASSPGETGNTIYF.

The V and J genes are TRBV19 and TRBJ1-2; no firm D call. The CDR3 totals 11 residues. Deletions cut 7 bases from V and 5 bases from J, with 8 bases between. Germline CDR1 reads LNHDA; CDR2 reads SQIVND (reference sequence). The CDR3 bases are TGTGCCAGTAAAGAGACGTATGGCTACACCTTC. It encodes CASKETYGYTF.

CDR3 protein: CASSRQGLNGYTF. In DNA form, the CDR3 reads TGTGCCAGCAGTCGACAGGGTTTAAATGGCTACACCTTC. J is TRBJ1-2 and V is TRBV12-3 or TRBV12-4; 7 bases fit TRBD1. The J segment lost 6 bases and the V segment lost 5 bases, leaving 6 bases of the junction unmatched. The CDR3 runs 13 residues.

The chain carries TRBV28 and TRBJ2-2; a weak D match, TRBD2 (5 bases). Trimming removed 2 bases from V and 3 bases from J, with 10 bases in between. The CDR3 length is 15 residues. Germline CDR1 is MDHEN and CDR2 is SYDVKM. CDR3 bases: TGTGCCAGCAGTTTAGGGGAGTTAGACACCGGGGAGCTGTTTTTT. It specifies CASSLGELDTGELFF.

The genes are TRBV27 and TRBJ2-2; D is unclear. Looked up from germline, CDR1 is MNHEY and CDR2 is SMNVEV (reference sequence). The CDR3 runs to 13 residues. Trimming took off 3 bases at V and 4 bases at J, with 6 bases between the two ends. The CDR3 DNA follows: TGTGCCAGCAGTTTGGGGTTCACCGGGGAGCTGTTTTTT. It codes for CASSLGFTGELFF.

This sequence joins TRBV19 and TRBJ1-1; no reliable D call. From germline, CDR1 is LNHDA and CDR2 SQIVND (reference sequence). The ends were cut back, 3 bases at V and 0 bases at J, with 11 bases in the middle. The CDR3 covers 15 residues. The CDR3 DNA follows: TGTGCCAGTAGTATCGGGTTCGGTATGAACACTGAAGCTTTCTTT. This codes for CASSIGFGMNTEAFF.

The V gene is TRBV6-1, the J gene TRBJ2-1; 13 bases fit TRBD2. The CDR3 length is 15 residues. After removal of 2 bases from V and 7 bases from J, the junction contained 2 bases not matched to a gene. Germline V CDR1 and CDR2: MNHNS, SASEGT. The CDR3 spells CASSEMTSGRNEQFF. The CDR3 nucleotides are TGTGCCAGCAGTGAAATGACTAGCGGGAGGAATGAGCAGTTCTTC.

For the CDR3, the DNA is TGTGCCAGCAGCTTAGTTCGCGCGCCTCAACTGTTTTTT. It is translated as CASSLVRAPQLFF. The V gene is TRBV11-2, the J gene TRBJ1-4; D unclear. Germline CDR1 reads SGHAT; CDR2 reads FQNNGV. The CDR3 covers 13 residues. V was pared by 1 base and J by 12 bases, with 12 bases between. Filled out from reference TRBV11-2 and TRBJ1-4, the complete variable domain reads EAGVAQSPRYKIIEKRQSVAFWCNPISGHATLYWYQQILGQGPKLLIQFQNNGVVDDSQLPKDRFSAERLKGVDSTLKIQPAKLEDSAVYLCASSLVRAPQLFFGSGTQLSVL.

The gene calls are TRBV5-1 and TRBJ1-2; a weak D match, TRBD1 (5 bases). Trimming pared 0 bases from V and 6 bases from J, leaving 18 bases between. The CDR3 covers 16 residues. Germline loops: CDR1 SGHRS, CDR2 YFSETQ. CDR3 in amino acids: CASSLDLAGKSDGYTF. The CDR3 region has the DNA TGCGCCAGCAGCTTGGATTTGGCAGGGAAGTCCGATGGCTACACCTTC.

The chain is built from TRBV5-4 and TRBJ1-4; perhaps TRBD1 as D (6 bases). V was shortened by 3 bases and J by 7 bases, with 19 bases between the two germline ends. Germline assignment: CDR1 SGHNT and CDR2 YYREEE (reference sequence). The CDR3 has 16 amino acids. DNA for the CDR3: TGTGCCAGCAGCTCCCCCTCGGGGGCAGGGACTGAAAAACTGTTTTTT. As protein: CASSSPSGAGTEKLFF.

The chain has TRBV2 and TRBJ1-2; no clear D. Germline assignment: CDR1 SNHLY and CDR2 FYNNEI. The CDR3 extends over 15 amino acids. Trimming took off 1 base at V and 7 bases at J, with 16 bases between the two ends. CDR3: CASSEGQVRGVGYTF. CDR3 in DNA: TGTGCCAGCAGTGAAGGGCAGGTCCGTGGGGTTGGCTACACCTTC.

The V call is TRBV30, the J call TRBJ1-2; TRBD1 is a possible D gene (6 bases). This CDR3 contains 15 residues. Trimming removed 3 bases at V and 5 bases at J, with 19 bases between. The germline V gene encodes CDR1 GTSNPN and CDR2 SVGIG (reference sequence). The CDR3 spells CAWRPERVGAYGYTF. Here the CDR3 DNA reads TGTGCCTGGAGGCCCGAACGGGTGGGGGCTTATGGCTACACCTTC.

The V call is TRBV7-9, the J call TRBJ2-5; D not resolved. The V gene lost 3 bases and the J gene lost 4 bases, with 12 bases spanning the gap. Germline CDR1 SEHNR, CDR2 FQNEAQ (reference sequence). This CDR3 comprises 14 residues. The CDR3 loop is CASSLSGVGETQYF. DNA of the CDR3: TGTGCCAGCAGCTTGTCAGGCGTCGGAGAGACCCAGTACTTC.

This rearrangement joins TRBV5-4 to TRBJ2-7, with 14 nucleotides matching TRBD2. J lost 4 bases, V lost 4 bases, and 4 bases had no gene match. Germline lookup yields CDR1 SGHNT and CDR2 YYREEE (reference sequence). This CDR3 comprises 15 residues. The CDR3 loop is CASSLGTSGSYEQYF. In DNA form, the CDR3 reads TGTGCCAGCAGCCTCGGGACTAGCGGGAGTTACGAGCAGTACTTC.

The chain has TRBV12-3 or TRBV12-4 and TRBJ1-2; the D gene is possibly TRBD1 (5 bases). Trimming cost V 6 bases and J 2 bases, with 10 bases left between them. The CDR3 covers 13 residues. The CDR3 loop reads CASRRQRNYGYTF. Written as DNA, the CDR3 is TGTGCCAGCAGGCGACAGAGAAACTATGGCTACACCTTC.

This clone was seen once. V is TRBV5-5 and J is TRBJ1-4; no firm D call. Germline-derived CDR1 and CDR2 are SGHKS and YYEKEE (reference sequence). V shed 0 bases and J shed 2 bases, with 5 bases lying between them. The CDR3 spans 14 residues. The CDR3 sequence: CASSLGRTNEKLFF. CDR3 nucleotide sequence: TGTGCCAGCAGCTTGGGGAGGACTAATGAAAAACTGTTTTTT. Full variable domain (remainder filled in from reference TRBV5-5 and TRBJ1-4): DAGVTQSPTHLIKTRGQQVTLRCSPISGHKSVSWYQQVLGQGPQFIFQYYEKEERGRGNFPDRFSARQFPNYSSELNVNALLLGDSALYLCASSLGRTNEKLFFGSGTQLSVL.

CDR3 sequence reads: CATSGGPGAPGGNEQFF. Written as DNA, the CDR3 is TGTGCCACCAGTGGGGGACCAGGAGCCCCGGGGGGCAATGAGCAGTTCTTC. This sequence joins TRBV24-1 and TRBJ2-1, with 7 bases matching TRBD2. V lost 5 bases to trimming and J lost 6 bases; unmatched junction nucleotides: 15. CDR1 and CDR2 (germline): KGHDR, SFDVKD. The CDR3 length is 17 residues.

The V call is TRBV2, the J call TRBJ2-3, with TRBD2 matching over 8 bases. The germline gives CDR1 SNHLY, CDR2 FYNNEI. The CDR3 has 17 amino acids. V lost 3 bases and J lost 5; bases outside the gene matches: 13. CDR3 in DNA: TGTGCCAGCAGTGAGGACACCGGGGGGGCCTGGGGAGATACGCAGTATTTT. Translated, it gives CASSEDTGGAWGDTQYF.

This clone showed up just a few times. The chain links TRBV25-1 to TRBJ1-1; 7 bases align to TRBD1. The CDR3 is made up of 17 amino acids. Germline V gene sequence: CDR1 MGHDK, CDR2 SYGVNS. Losses at the gene ends were 5 bases for V and 4 bases for J; bases not matched to a gene: 16. CDR3 loop: CASSTLVGQERVTEAFF. CDR3 bases: TGTGCCAGCAGTACCCTAGTTGGACAGGAAAGGGTCACTGAAGCTTTCTTT.

The rearrangement links TRBV7-9 to TRBJ1-1, with D perhaps matching TRBD1 (6 bases). V was cut by 1 base and J by 3 bases, with 9 bases left in between. Germline V gives CDR1 SEHNR, CDR2 FQNEAQ (reference sequence). There are 14 residues in the CDR3. The CDR3 reads CASSLEYRDTEAFF. CDR3 bases: TGTGCCAGCAGCTTAGAATACAGGGACACTGAAGCTTTCTTT.

The sample holds one count of this clone. This rearrangement joins TRBV12-3 or TRBV12-4 to TRBJ1-2; D unclear. V was cut by 1 base and J by 5 bases, with 8 bases left in between. This CDR3 contains 13 residues. CDR3 sequence reads: CASSLEQLYGYTF. The CDR3 DNA reads as TGTGCCAGCAGTTTAGAACAGTTGTATGGCTACACCTTC.

This rearrangement joins TRBV6-6 to TRBJ2-5; 8 bases align to TRBD2. V was pared by 7 bases and J by 5 bases, with 6 bases of the junction left unmatched. CDR3 size: 13 residues. CDR1 MNHNY and CDR2 SVGAGI come from the germline V gene (reference sequence). The CDR3 sequence is CASTRGGRETQYF. In DNA, the CDR3 is TGTGCCAGCACCCGGGGGGGGCGGGAGACCCAGTACTTC.

This chain joins TRBV25-1 and TRBJ2-2; D perhaps matches TRBD2 (5 bases). CDR1 is MGHDK, CDR2 SYGVNS, per germline. The CDR3 has 13 amino acids. Trimming took 6 bases from V and 0 from J, leaving 5 bases between them. The CDR3 coding sequence is TGTGCCAGCAGGGGAGCGAACACCGGGGAGCTGTTTTTT. Translating it yields CASRGANTGELFF. The full variable domain, rest sourced from reference TRBV25-1 and TRBJ2-2, is EADIYQTPRYLVIGTGKKITLECSQTMGHDKMYWYQQDPGMELHLIHYSYGVNSTEKGDLSSESTVSRIRTEHFPLTLESARPSHTSQYLCASRGANTGELFFGEGSRLTVL.

The chain uses TRBV19 and TRBJ1-1; D not resolved. The CDR3 totals 13 residues. In germline, CDR1 is LNHDA, CDR2 SQIVND (reference sequence). The ends were cut back, 7 bases at V and 1 base at J, with 10 bases in the middle. CDR3 sequence (DNA): TGTGCCAGTATCCGTAGGGAGAACACTGAAGCTTTCTTT. It encodes CASIRRENTEAFF.

V gene TRBV6-1 combines with J gene TRBJ1-1, with TRBD1 matching over 8 bases. V lost 2 bases to trimming and J lost 4 bases; unmatched junction nucleotides: 6. Germline V lookup: CDR1 MNHNS, CDR2 SASEGT. This CDR3 has 15 amino acids. The CDR3 coding sequence is TGTGCCAGCAGTGAAAGGACAGGGATGGTCACTGAAGCTTTCTTT. Encoded protein: CASSERTGMVTEAFF.